Listed below are T cell receptor beta chains from one sample, sequenced in a study of T cells after posttransplantation cyclophosphamide. Libraries were prepared by immunoSEQ multiplex PCR; TCRdb keeps only in-frame clonotypes and omits some of them. The repertoire holds around 16,000 clones, with 85% to 95% as singletons. The sample consisted of naive CD4+ T cells sorted from blood. The source of these receptors is a woman between 50 and 59 years old in good health and a related stem cell transplant donor. Each CDR3 is given with its conserved first and last residue. D genes are given only for firm matches. Clone size is not always given. Where it is, it says once, few, many or a class for expanded clones.

>.|TRBV18|TRBJ1-4|.|15
TGTGCCAGCTCACCACGGAACAAACAGGAGGGAAAACTGTTTTTT
CASSPRNKQEGKLFF
>TRBD1|TRBV15|TRBJ2-1|.|15
TGTGCCACCAGCAGTGGGACAGGGGGAGGCAATGAGCAGTTCTTC
CATSSGTGGGNEQFF
>.|TRBV5-5|TRBJ2-4|few|13
TGTGCCAGCAGCTTCTCGACCGGGGACATTCAGTACTTC
CASSFSTGDIQYF
>TRBD2|TRBV29-1|TRBJ2-7|.|13
TGCAGCGTTTGGGCTAGCGGGATAGGCGAGCAGTACTTC
CSVWASGIGEQYF
>.|TRBV7-9|TRBJ1-2|.|15
TGTGCCAGCAGCCCCCGGTCGGGATTTAACTATGGCTACACCTTC
CASSPRSGFNYGYTF
>TRBD2|TRBV5-1|TRBJ2-1|.|15
TGCGCCAGCAGCTTGATAAGCGGGACCTACAATGAGCAGTTCTTC
CASSLISGTYNEQFF
>TRBD1|TRBV27|TRBJ2-5|.|14
TGTGCCAGCAGTTCACAGGGGGCTCGGGAGACCCAGTACTTC
CASSSQGARETQYF
>.|TRBV7-2|TRBJ2-3|.|16
TGTGCCAGCAGCTTAGCGTTTAGCCCCCTCACAGATACGCAGTATTTT
CASSLAFSPLTDTQYF
>.|TRBV19|TRBJ2-5|.|17
TGTGCCACCTTCCCCAGGGGAGCGGAGCTGAGACCAGAGACCCAGTACTTC
CATFPRGAELRPETQYF
>TRBD1|TRBV9|TRBJ1-1|.|15
TGTGCCAGCAGCGTGGCCGGGACAGGATGGACTGAAGCTTTCTTT
CASSVAGTGWTEAFF
>TRBD2|TRBV27|TRBJ2-1|.|13
TGTGCCAGTCGGACTAGCGGGAATAATGAGCAGTTCTTC
CASRTSGNNEQFF
>.|TRBV5-8|TRBJ1-1|.|17
TGTGCCAGCAGCTACTACTGGGCGGGCAACATGAACACTGAAGCTTTCTTT
CASSYYWAGNMNTEAFF
>TRBD1|TRBV2|TRBJ1-5|few|14
TGTGCCAGCAGTCTGGGACAGGGCCTGCGACCCCAGCATTTT
CASSLGQGLRPQHF
>TRBD2|TRBV18|TRBJ2-2|.|15
TGTGCCAGCTCACCCCAGCGGGGGCACACCGGGGAGCTGTTTTTT
CASSPQRGHTGELFF
>TRBD2|TRBV7-2|TRBJ2-1|.|18
TGTGCCAGCAGCTTAAGCGGGGCGGGGTCTTTCTCCTACAATGAGCAGTTCTTC
CASSLSGAGSFSYNEQFF
>.|TRBV30|TRBJ1-2|.|15
TGTGCCTGGAGTCCAAAGGACAGCGCGTTCTATGGCTACACCTTC
CAWSPKDSAFYGYTF
>TRBD2|TRBV7-7|TRBJ2-3|.|16
TGTGCCAGCAGCTCTGGACTAGCGGGAGGGCGAGATACGCAGTATTTT
CASSSGLAGGRDTQYF
>TRBD2|TRBV29-1|TRBJ2-7|.|15
TGCAGCGTTGATGGGACTAGCGGGAGCTCCTACGAGCAGTACTTC
CSVDGTSGSSYEQYF
>.|TRBV29-1|TRBJ2-3|.|16
TGCAGCGTCGAAGTAACCGGGTTCCTCGACACAGATACGCAGTATTTT
CSVEVTGFLDTDTQYF
>.|TRBV19|TRBJ1-1|few|13
TGTGCCAGTAGTATGGACAGATACACTGAAGCTTTCTTT
CASSMDRYTEAFF
>.|TRBV7-9|TRBJ1-2|.|18
TGTGCCAGCAGCACCTCTTTTCCCAGATCAACAGGAGACTATGGCTACACCTTC
CASSTSFPRSTGDYGYTF
>TRBD2|TRBV10-2|TRBJ2-7|.|19
TGCGCCAGCAGTACCCTAGCGGGAGGGCTTAAGACCCGTTCCTACGAGCAGTACTTC
CASSTLAGGLKTRSYEQYF
>.|TRBV29-1|TRBJ2-2|.|12
TGCAGCGTTGGCAGGGCAGGCGGGGAGCTGTTTTTT
CSVGRAGGELFF
>.|TRBV30|TRBJ2-7|.|15
TGTGCCTGGAGTGTACGTACATTTCCCTCCTACGAGCAGTACTTC
CAWSVRTFPSYEQYF
>.|TRBV7-2|TRBJ1-5|.|14
TGTGCCAGCAGCTTAGGCACGCCGGGGCAGCCCCAGCATTTT
CASSLGTPGQPQHF
>TRBD1|TRBV2|TRBJ2-2|.|13
TGTGCCAGCGACAGGGGGCGGACCGGGGAGCTGTTTTTT
CASDRGRTGELFF
>TRBD1|TRBV29-1|TRBJ2-1|.|13
TGCAGCGTCGTACCGGGACAGGGTTACGAGCAGTTCTTC
CSVVPGQGYEQFF
>.|TRBV15|TRBJ1-2|few|14
TGTGCCACCAGCAGAGATTCAGGCTTCTATGGCTACACCTTC
CATSRDSGFYGYTF
>.|TRBV14|TRBJ2-3|.|15
TGTGCCAGCAGCCCGAGGAGCCCTCCCCAGGATACGCAGTATTTT
CASSPRSPPQDTQYF
>TRBD2|TRBV9|TRBJ2-3|.|16
TGTGCCAGCAGCGTAGGGGGGGGGACTCTGGGAGATACGCAGTATTTT
CASSVGGGTLGDTQYF
>TRBD2|TRBV18|TRBJ2-7|.|15
TGTGCCAGCTCACCACAGTGGGAGGGCCTACGCGAGCAGTACTTC
CASSPQWEGLREQYF
>.|TRBV30|TRBJ2-2|.|11
TGTGCCTGGAGCAAGGGGGGGGAGCTGTTTTTT
CAWSKGGELFF
>TRBD1|TRBV6-6|TRBJ1-2|.|15
TGTGCCAGCATATTGCAGCCCGGGACAGACTATGGCTACACCTTC
CASILQPGTDYGYTF
>.|TRBV11-2|TRBJ2-2|.|15
TGTGCCAGCAGTAGTTCGGGGTTAAACACCGGGGAGCTGTTTTTT
CASSSSGLNTGELFF
>TRBD2|TRBV9|TRBJ2-1|.|15
TGTGCCAGCAGCGAACTAGCGGGAGGGATGGATGAGCAGTTCTTC
CASSELAGGMDEQFF
>.|TRBV5-1|TRBJ1-4|once|14
TGCGCCAGCAGCTTGTTAGAACCAAATGAAAAACTGTTTTTT
CASSLLEPNEKLFF
>TRBD2|TRBV19|TRBJ2-7|.|15
TGTGCCAGTAGTCTGACGGGACTAGCGGTATACGAGCAGTACTTC
CASSLTGLAVYEQYF
>TRBD1|TRBV6-1|TRBJ1-2|.|15
TGTGCCAGCACCCCCCCGGACAGGGTAGTTCATGGCTACACCTTC
CASTPPDRVVHGYTF
>.|TRBV9|TRBJ2-1|.|13
TGTGCCAGCAGCGTAGTAAGCTTCCCTGAGCAGTTCTTC
CASSVVSFPEQFF
>.|TRBV30|TRBJ2-1|.|13
TGTGCCTGGAGTTTGGACTATTTCAATGAGCAGTTCTTC
CAWSLDYFNEQFF
>TRBD1|TRBV18|TRBJ1-1|.|16
TGTGCCAGCTCACCCCCCTGGGCGCAGGGGGACACTGAAGCTTTCTTT
CASSPPWAQGDTEAFF
>.|TRBV7-9|TRBJ1-4|.|14
TGTGCCAGCAGCCCTGGATCCGGGAGAGTAAAACTGTTTTTT
CASSPGSGRVKLFF
>TRBD2|TRBV7-9|TRBJ2-3|.|15
TGTGCCAGCAGCTCACTAGCGGGCTCCACAGATACGCAGTATTTT
CASSSLAGSTDTQYF
>.|TRBV6-5|TRBJ2-7|.|15
TGTGCCAGCAGGGCCGCCTCCGACAGTGTCTACGAGCAGTACTTC
CASRAASDSVYEQYF
>TRBD1|TRBV18|TRBJ1-1|.|15
TGTGCCAGCTCTCGGGGACAGGGTCTGAACACTGATGCTTTCTTT
CASSRGQGLNTDAFF
>.|TRBV7-7|TRBJ2-3|.|13
TGTGCCAGCAGCTCTGCCGGTCCAGATACGCAGTATTTT
CASSSAGPDTQYF
>.|TRBV7-2|TRBJ1-3|.|15
TGTGCCAGCAGCGCCCGACTGTCCTCTGGAAACACCATATATTTT
CASSARLSSGNTIYF
>TRBD1|TRBV2|TRBJ2-2|.|13
TGTGCCAGCAGGGGACAGGCCACCGGGGAGCTGTTTTTT
CASRGQATGELFF
>.|TRBV7-2|TRBJ1-2|.|14
TGTGCCAGCAGCTTAAGCGGAGAGCTCTATGGCTACACCTTC
CASSLSGELYGYTF
>TRBD1|TRBV18|TRBJ1-4|few|15
TGTGCCAGCTCAAAACAGGGACAGGGAAATGAAAAACTGTTTTTT
CASSKQGQGNEKLFF
>.|TRBV9|TRBJ2-3|.|12
TGTGCCAACAGCCCCTCGGGAGATACGCAGTATTTT
CANSPSGDTQYF
>TRBD1|TRBV18|TRBJ2-2|.|19
TGTGCCAGCTCACCTCGGACAGGGGGGTCCAATTCAAACACCGGGGAGCTGTTTTTT
CASSPRTGGSNSNTGELFF
>TRBD1|TRBV11-2|TRBJ1-2|once|15
TGTGCCAGCAGCCCGACGACAGGGGCTGGCTATGGCTACACCTTC
CASSPTTGAGYGYTF
>.|TRBV5-1|TRBJ2-5|.|13
TGCGCCAGCAGCCGAACAGCCGAAGAGACCCAGTACTTC
CASSRTAEETQYF
>.|TRBV14|TRBJ2-2|.|16
TGTGCCAGCAGCTTCGACAGGAGTCTTACCACCGGGGAGCTGTTTTTT
CASSFDRSLTTGELFF
>.|TRBV6-5|TRBJ2-7|.|13
TGTGCCAGCAGTTACTTCGACAGATACGAGCAGTACTTC
CASSYFDRYEQYF
>.|TRBV7-9|TRBJ2-7|.|14
TGTGCCAGCAGCCCCAGACAAGGTTCCGACGAGCAGTACTTC
CASSPRQGSDEQYF